These T cell receptor beta chains were read from a single sample in a study of vaccination and CD4 T cells after COVID-19. No antigen has been identified for these receptors. A single record per CDR3 protein comes from TCRdb applying MiXCR to the PCR reads. The table records 11,000 to 15,000 distinct CDR3 sequences, roughly 73% of them present only once. Sequencing was done on a sample of CD4+ T cells from blood, cultured in vitro. The receptor set was obtained from a human donor who had recovered from COVID-19. The CDR3 runs from the conserved cysteine through the conserved F or W. Clone size, where shown, is once, few, many, or a class for clones that have expanded.

len	v_gene	j_gene	abundance	CDR3aa
15	TRBV6-5	TRBJ2-7	.	CASSYSYHISYEQYF
16	TRBV7-2	TRBJ2-2	.	CASSPNLAGDHGELFF
14	TRBV2	TRBJ2-3	.	CASTPRMATDTQYF
14	TRBV7-6	TRBJ1-1	.	CASSLAGGGTEAFF
14	TRBV7-2	TRBJ1-2	once	CASSLPRQVKGYTF
11	TRBV15	TRBJ2-2	.	CATSRGGELFF
13	TRBV6-1	TRBJ2-1	few	CASTLGTGGEQFF
14	TRBV28	TRBJ2-3	.	CASHRRTLTDTQYF
15	TRBV15	TRBJ1-1	.	CATSRAPVLNTEAFF
13	TRBV20-1	TRBJ1-6	.	CSARSGIGSPLHF
15	TRBV28	TRBJ1-2	once	CASRSTMGYPYGYTF
12	TRBV5-4	TRBJ2-5	.	CASSASGETQYF
15	TRBV6-2/TRBV6-3	TRBJ2-7	.	CASSKTAGLFHEQYF
14	TRBV7-8	TRBJ2-7	few	CASSLFGQNYEQYF
14	TRBV10-3	TRBJ2-7	.	CAIRMTGQTDEQYF